This T cell receptor (beta chain) was sequenced in a study of tissue T cells after allogeneic stem cell transplantation. This clone has more than one count but fewer than ten. Gene and germline names: mouse. The CDR3 is cut off 1 residue early in the read; its end comes from the germline J gene. Time point noted: mouse harvest day 7 after allogeneic transplant. The graft held 10^6 splenic CD5+ T cells and 10^7 T-cell-depleted bone marrow cells. This table comes from immunoSEQ multiplex PCR, and its TCRdb copy is limited to in-frame clones, with some not included. This table holds some 4,100 clones, 50% found once. The V gene lost 1 base and the J gene lost 0 bases, with 8 bases spanning the gap. Germline V gives CDR1 SGHSA, CDR2 FRNQAP. The CDR3 contains 15 residues.

V is TRBV16 and J is TRBJ2-5, with D perhaps matching TRBD2 (5 bases). This TCR came from a female BALB/c mouse given C57BL/6 T cells with graft-versus-host disease after an allogeneic hematopoietic cell transplant. The source material was gut tissue. Here the CDR3 reads CASSLAWANQDTQYF. Partial CDR3 DNA: TGTGCAAGCAGCTTAGCCTGGGCTAACCAAGACACCCAGTAC.